Listed below are T cell receptor beta chains from one sample, sequenced in a study of human T cells and chemical hapten exposure. TCRdb processed the RACE reads anew with MiXCR; each CDR3 protein has one entry. The sample contains roughly 90,000 distinct CDR3 sequences, about a tenth of which appear only once. The sequencing used whole blood, collected in connection with sensitization to the hapten diphenylcyclopropenone (DPC). The receptors stem from a woman between 25 and 40 years old with alopecia areata. Some clones in this sample may be carry-over from other donors' samples. CDR3s include the opening cysteine and the closing phenylalanine or tryptophan. The D gene is left open where the match is weak. Size values are once, few and many counts, or a class for expanded clones, and some rows have none.

d_gene,v_gene,abundance,j_gene,CDR3aa,CDR3nt
-,TRBV28,-,TRBJ1-1,CASSSHRWGQVDEAFF,TGTGCCAGCAGCTCCCATCGATGGGGGCAAGTGGATGAAGCTTTCTTT
-,TRBV29-1,few,TRBJ2-3,CSVMTATTDTQYF,TGCAGCGTCATGACAGCCACCACAGATACGCAGTATTTT
-,TRBV20-1,many,TRBJ2-1,CSATRDFDSWNEQFF,TGCAGTGCTACGAGGGACTTTGACTCGTGGAATGAGCAGTTCTTC
-,TRBV27,many,TRBJ1-2,CASSFTRVEAAGYTF,TGTGCCAGCAGTTTTACCAGGGTCGAGGCTGCTGGCTACACCTTC
-,TRBV2,many,TRBJ2-1,CASSQDPAWGEQFF,TGTGCCAGCAGTCAAGACCCTGCTTGGGGAGAGCAGTTCTTC
-,TRBV3-1,few,TRBJ1-3,CASSQDMRRGGGNTIYF,TGTGCCAGCAGCCAAGATATGCGGAGGGGAGGTGGAAACACCATATATTTT
-,TRBV27,many,TRBJ2-2,CASSFRGTTNTGELFF,TGTGCCAGCAGTTTCCGGGGGACGACGAACACCGGGGAGCTGTTTTTT
-,TRBV10-3,many,TRBJ1-5,CAIRSGSGNQPQHF,TGTGCCATCAGGTCGGGGTCGGGCAATCAGCCCCAGCATTTT
-,TRBV12-3/TRBV12-4,-,TRBJ1-1,CASSLTGLNTEAFF,TGTGCCAGCAGTTTAACTGGGTTGAACACTGAAGCTTTCTTT
-,TRBV28,-,TRBJ2-1,CASSFRALAPNEQFF,TGTGCCAGCAGTTTCCGGGCCCTAGCGCCCAATGAGCAGTTCTTC
TRBD1,TRBV7-9,many,TRBJ1-1,CASSLAGQEVEAFF,TGTGCCAGCAGCTTAGCGGGACAGGAAGTTGAAGCTTTCTTT
TRBD2,TRBV12-3/TRBV12-4,-,TRBJ2-1,CASSFLAGGVLEQFF,TGTGCCAGCAGTTTTTTAGCGGGGGGCGTCCTAGAGCAGTTCTTC
TRBD2,TRBV20-1,few,TRBJ2-5,CSVLAGVETQYF,TGCAGTGTACTAGCGGGAGTAGAGACCCAGTACTTC
TRBD2,TRBV20-1,-,TRBJ2-3,CSAARTSGSDTQYF,TGCAGTGCAGCTCGGACTAGCGGGTCAGATACGCAGTATTTT
-,TRBV30,few,TRBJ1-2,CAWSSNYGYTF,TGTGCCTGGAGTAGTAACTATGGCTACACCTTC
-,TRBV11-2,few,TRBJ2-5,CASSSPGGETQYF,TGTGCCAGCAGCTCCCCCGGAGGAGAGACCCAGTACTTC
-,TRBV7-2,-,TRBJ1-1,CASSPRATEGTEAFF,TGTGCCAGCAGCCCGCGGGCCACGGAGGGGACTGAAGCTTTCTTT
-,TRBV6-5,many,TRBJ2-7,CASRGDRLSGTHGEQYF,TGTGCCAGCAGGGGTGACCGCTTATCCGGGACCCATGGCGAGCAGTACTTC
-,TRBV2,many,TRBJ2-3,CASSERVNTDTQYF,TGTGCCAGCAGTGAAAGGGTCAACACAGATACGCAGTATTTT
-,TRBV7-9,many,TRBJ2-2,CASSRTGRNTGELFF,TGTGCCAGCAGCAGGACCGGGAGGAACACCGGGGAGCTGTTTTTT
-,TRBV11-3,many,TRBJ2-3,CASSLSSSLPDTQYF,TGTGCCAGCAGCTTATCTTCTAGCTTACCAGATACGCAGTATTTT
-,TRBV7-2,few,TRBJ2-1,CASSPATRPYNEQFF,TGTGCCAGCAGTCCCGCGACTAGACCCTACAATGAGCAGTTCTTC
-,TRBV4-3,many,TRBJ1-5,CASSQDLRNSGNQPQHF,TGCGCCAGCAGCCAAGATCTGAGAAATTCGGGCAATCAGCCCCAGCATTTT
-,TRBV12-3/TRBV12-4,-,TRBJ1-6,CASRQGQNNSPLHF,TGTGCCAGCAGACAGGGTCAAAATAATTCACCCCTCCACTTT
TRBD1,TRBV20-1,-,TRBJ1-4,CSARMDRVNGKLFF,TGCAGTGCTAGAATGGACAGGGTAAATGGTAAACTGTTTTTT
-,TRBV6-2/TRBV6-3,many,TRBJ1-5,CASSRGVWGNQPQHF,TGTGCCAGCAGCCGTGGGGTTTGGGGCAATCAGCCCCAGCATTTT
TRBD1,TRBV6-5,many,TRBJ1-3,CASSYSRQGAGNTIYF,TGTGCCAGCAGTTACTCAAGGCAGGGGGCTGGAAACACCATATATTTT
-,TRBV4-3,-,TRBJ1-5,CASSQDQGSQPQHF,TGCGCCAGCAGCCAAGACCAGGGCAGTCAGCCCCAGCATTTT
-,TRBV19,many,TRBJ1-5,CASSMGGQDQPQHF,TGTGCCAGTAGTATGGGGGGGCAGGATCAGCCCCAGCATTTT
-,TRBV18,-,TRBJ2-7,CASSTRQVSYEQYF,TGTGCCAGCTCAACCCGACAGGTTTCCTACGAGCAGTACTTC
-,TRBV20-1,-,TRBJ1-1,CSAKTGYTEAFF,TGCAGTGCGAAGACAGGCTACACTGAAGCTTTCTTT
-,TRBV28,-,TRBJ2-2,CASSMDRAGWGGELFF,TGTGCCAGCAGTATGGACCGCGCGGGCTGGGGCGGGGAGCTGTTTTTT
-,TRBV5-5,many,TRBJ2-6,CASSWGIHSGANVLTF,TGTGCCAGCAGCTGGGGGATCCACTCTGGGGCCAACGTCCTGACTTTC
-,TRBV7-2,-,TRBJ2-1,CASSFSSGGNEQFF,TGTGCCAGCAGCTTTTCGTCAGGGGGGAATGAGCAGTTCTTC
-,TRBV30,few,TRBJ1-5,CAWSVLGPQHF,TGTGCCTGGAGTGTACTGGGGCCCCAGCATTTT
TRBD1,TRBV4-1,many,TRBJ2-2,CASSQAWTGAGELFF,TGCGCCAGCAGCCAAGCTTGGACAGGGGCCGGGGAGCTGTTTTTT
-,TRBV25-1,many,TRBJ2-7,CASSEYMALEQYF,TGTGCCAGCAGTGAATACATGGCCCTCGAGCAGTACTTC
-,TRBV19,few,TRBJ1-5,CASSIDRDQPQHF,TGTGCCAGTAGTATAGACAGAGATCAGCCCCAGCATTTT
-,TRBV29-1,-,TRBJ1-2,CSVDAGTAYGYTF,TGCAGCGTTGATGCAGGGACTGCCTATGGCTACACCTTC
TRBD1,TRBV5-1,-,TRBJ1-2,CASSWGQNYGYTF,TGCGCCAGCAGCTGGGGACAGAACTATGGCTACACCTTC
-,TRBV7-6,few,TRBJ2-2,CASSLSGWGTGELFF,TGTGCCAGCAGCCTCAGTGGTTGGGGAACCGGGGAGCTGTTTTTT
TRBD2,TRBV7-2,few,TRBJ2-1,CASSLDRVSGARFYNEQFF,TGTGCCAGCAGCTTAGATCGGGTGAGCGGGGCCAGATTCTACAATGAGCAGTTCTTC
-,TRBV19,many,TRBJ1-2,CASSRQFQGLGYGYTF,TGTGCCAGTAGTAGGCAATTCCAGGGTCTAGGCTATGGCTACACCTTC
TRBD2,TRBV3-1,many,TRBJ2-7,CASSPSGRAYEQYF,TGTGCCAGCAGCCCTAGCGGGAGGGCCTACGAGCAGTACTTC
-,TRBV20-1,many,TRBJ2-3,CSASAPGTDTQYF,TGCAGTGCTAGTGCCCCTGGCACAGATACGCAGTATTTT
-,TRBV7-2,-,TRBJ2-3,CASSFSGVRADTQYF,TGTGCCAGCAGCTTTTCGGGAGTCCGTGCAGATACGCAGTATTTT
TRBD2,TRBV29-1,many,TRBJ2-5,CSVEKTSGSSGTQYF,TGCAGCGTGGAGAAGACTAGCGGGAGTTCGGGGACCCAGTACTTC
-,TRBV6-6,many,TRBJ2-7,CASSYRVSAYEQYF,TGTGCCAGCAGTTACAGGGTCTCGGCCTACGAGCAGTACTTC
-,TRBV5-4,few,TRBJ2-2,CASSFHTGELFF,TGTGCCAGCAGCTTTCACACCGGGGAGCTGTTTTTT
-,TRBV5-1,few,TRBJ1-1,CASRPDLNTEAFF,TGCGCCAGCAGGCCGGATTTGAACACTGAAGCTTTCTTT
-,TRBV18,-,TRBJ2-1,CASSPANDNEQFF,TGTGCCAGCTCACCCGCAAATGACAATGAGCAGTTCTTC
-,TRBV29-1,many,TRBJ1-1,CSVLKENTEAFF,TGCAGCGTGTTAAAGGAGAACACTGAAGCTTTCTTT
-,TRBV28,-,TRBJ2-7,CASSLPLYEQYF,TGTGCCAGCAGTTTGCCTCTCTACGAGCAGTACTTC
-,TRBV18,many,TRBJ1-3,CASSPTTDGNTIYF,TGTGCCAGCTCACCTACGACCGATGGAAACACCATATATTTT